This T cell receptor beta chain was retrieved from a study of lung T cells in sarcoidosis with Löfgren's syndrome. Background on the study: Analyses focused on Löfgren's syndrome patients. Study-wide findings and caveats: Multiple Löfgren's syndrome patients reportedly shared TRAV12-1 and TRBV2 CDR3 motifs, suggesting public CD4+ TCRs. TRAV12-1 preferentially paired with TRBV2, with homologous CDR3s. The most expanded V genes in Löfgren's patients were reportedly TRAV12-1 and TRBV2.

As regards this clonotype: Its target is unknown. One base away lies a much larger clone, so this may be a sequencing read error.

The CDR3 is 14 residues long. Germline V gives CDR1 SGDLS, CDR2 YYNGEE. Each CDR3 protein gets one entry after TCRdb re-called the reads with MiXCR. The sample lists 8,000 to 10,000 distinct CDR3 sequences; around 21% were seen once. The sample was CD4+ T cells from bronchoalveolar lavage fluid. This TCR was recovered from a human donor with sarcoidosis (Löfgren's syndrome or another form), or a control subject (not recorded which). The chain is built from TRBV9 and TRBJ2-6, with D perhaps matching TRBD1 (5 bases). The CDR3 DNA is TGTGCCAGCAGCGTACCCTCTGGGGCCAACGCCCTGACTTTC. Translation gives CASSVPSGANALTF.